The clone carrying this T cell receptor (beta chain) turned up a few times. What it binds is not known. These data originate in a study of radiotherapy plus CTLA-4 blockade in lung cancer. Overall study findings and caveats: In blood, tumor-derived TCR clones expanded after radiotherapy plus ipilimumab.

Sequencing was performed with immunoSEQ multiplex PCR; in TCRdb, only in-frame clones are kept and a portion is missing. The sample shows under 35,000 clones, about 70% of them seen only once. V was clipped by 5 bases and J by 5 bases; unmatched bases: 11. This CDR3 spans 15 amino acids. The germline V gene has CDR1 PRHDT and CDR2 FYEKMQ (reference sequence). This TCR derives from a human donor with non-small cell lung cancer whose response to radiotherapy plus ipilimumab could not be evaluated. The sample here was peripheral blood, taken from a patient treated with radiotherapy plus ipilimumab. J is TRBJ2-5 and V is TRBV13; 7 nucleotides agree with TRBD1. The CDR3 nucleotides read TGTGCCAGCAGCATACAACAGGGGTGGGGGGAGACCCAGTACTTC. Its protein product is CASSIQQGWGETQYF.